This TCR beta chain comes out of a study of T cell responses to AZD1222 COVID-19 vaccine. The study, taken as a whole, reports: Spike-spanning, vaccine-associated CD4 TCRs were dominant at 160-218 and 743-854.

As regards this clone: Its antigen remains unidentified.

The protocol was immunoSEQ multiplex PCR, while the TCRdb copy is restricted to in-frame clones and leaves out a portion. The table includes roughly 50,000 clones, roughly 90% detected once. The source was peripheral blood, collected on day 0 of AZD1222 vaccination. The TCR was taken from an adult in good health.

This chain's CDR3 is CASREGIGEAFF. In DNA, the CDR3 is TGCGCCAGCAGAGAGGGCATCGGTGAAGCTTTCTTT. This chain uses TRBV10-2 with TRBJ1-1, with no clear D. The CDR3 extends over 12 amino acids. Between the trimmed V and J ends, which lost 6 bases and 7 bases, there was a span of 12 bases. Per germline, CDR1 WSHSY and CDR2 SAAADI.